Listed below are T cell receptor beta chains from one sample, sequenced in a study of cytomegalovirus exposure and HLA in healthy donors. TCRdb's copy holds only in-frame clones and misses some; the assay was immunoSEQ multiplex PCR. The sample includes around 60,000 clones, over 75% of them seen just once. The sequencing input was PBMCs. The receptors come from a male donor in good health and CMV-seronegative. The CDR3 runs from the conserved cysteine through the conserved F or W. The D gene is left open where the match is weak. Size values are once, few and many counts, or a class for expanded clones, and some rows have none.

V gene,J gene,D gene,clone size,CDR3 protein,CDR3 DNA
TRBV25-1,TRBJ1-1,NA,few,CASSDNQGGTEAFF,TGTGCCAGCAGTGACAACCAGGGAGGGACTGAAGCTTTCTTT
TRBV7-2,TRBJ2-1,TRBD2,NA,CASSPQRGYYNEQFF,TGTGCCAGCAGCCCTCAGCGGGGTTATTACAATGAGCAGTTCTTC
TRBV4-3,TRBJ1-1,TRBD1,NA,CASSQDGQGGTEAFF,TGCGCCAGCAGCCAAGATGGACAGGGGGGCACTGAAGCTTTCTTT
TRBV7-2,TRBJ2-1,TRBD2,NA,CASSLRSASGVSEQFF,TGTGCCAGCAGCTTACGGTCGGCTAGCGGGGTCAGTGAGCAGTTCTTC
TRBV5-1,TRBJ1-4,NA,NA,CASSGSGTNEKLFF,TGCGCCAGCAGCGGGAGTGGGACTAATGAAAAACTGTTTTTT
TRBV13,TRBJ2-3,TRBD1,NA,CASSLAGQGASEAGSTDTQYF,TGTGCCAGCAGCCTCGCGGGGCAGGGGGCTAGCGAGGCGGGAAGCACAGATACGCAGTATTTT
TRBV4-3,TRBJ2-2,TRBD2,NA,CASSRLAGENTGELFF,TGCGCCAGCAGCCGACTAGCGGGGGAGAACACCGGGGAGCTGTTTTTT
TRBV11-1,TRBJ2-2,NA,NA,CASSSGLLNTGELFF,TGTGCCAGCAGCTCGGGTCTTTTGAACACCGGGGAGCTGTTTTTT
TRBV4-2,TRBJ1-1,TRBD1,NA,CASSPGQGNLGNTEAFF,TGTGCCAGCAGCCCGGGACAGGGGAACCTTGGGAACACTGAAGCTTTCTTT
TRBV5-4,TRBJ1-3,NA,NA,CASSLGTPSGNTIYF,TGTGCCAGCAGCTTGGGGACACCTTCTGGAAACACCATATATTTT
TRBV15,TRBJ2-7,NA,NA,CATSRAVQVLSYEQYF,TGTGCCACCAGCAGAGCGGTGCAGGTCCTCTCCTACGAGCAGTACTTC
TRBV10-3,TRBJ1-1,NA,NA,CASEGSAQAFF,TGTGCCAGCGAGGGTTCAGCGCAGGCTTTCTTT
TRBV7-2,TRBJ2-5,TRBD2,NA,CASSPTSGGAVETQYF,TGTGCCAGCAGCCCAACTAGCGGGGGGGCTGTCGAGACCCAGTACTTC
TRBV7-3,TRBJ1-1,TRBD1,once,CASSRDRGTEAFF,TGTGCCAGCAGCCGGGACAGGGGCACTGAAGCTTTCTTT
TRBV27,TRBJ1-2,TRBD1,NA,CASSRQGVRDGYTF,TGTGCCAGCAGTAGGCAGGGGGTGAGGGATGGCTACACCTTC
TRBV4-3,TRBJ1-2,NA,once,CASSRLGSPNYGYTF,TGCGCCAGCAGCCGCCTGGGGAGCCCTAACTATGGCTACACCTTC
TRBV5-4,TRBJ1-1,TRBD1,NA,CASSLGQGVNTEAFF,TGTGCCAGCAGCTTGGGCCAGGGGGTGAACACTGAAGCTTTCTTT
TRBV6-5,TRBJ2-3,NA,NA,CASSYSRGSTDTQYF,TGTGCCAGCAGTTACTCGCGGGGAAGCACAGATACGCAGTATTTT
TRBV19,TRBJ1-5,NA,NA,CASSALARQQPQHF,TGTGCCAGTAGTGCCCTGGCCCGTCAGCAGCCCCAGCATTTT
TRBV2,TRBJ1-5,NA,NA,CASSAGASNQPQHF,TGTGCCAGCAGTGCGGGAGCCAGCAATCAGCCCCAGCATTTT
TRBV9,TRBJ2-5,TRBD2,NA,CASGKSGGADGETQYF,TGTGCCAGCGGAAAAAGCGGGGGGGCCGATGGGGAGACCCAGTACTTC
TRBV10-3,TRBJ2-3,TRBD2,NA,CAISEYGGGAADTQYF,TGTGCCATCAGTGAGTATGGCGGGGGGGCCGCGGATACGCAGTATTTT
TRBV5-1,TRBJ1-1,NA,NA,CASSSGQNTEAFF,TGCGCCAGCAGCTCGGGACAAAACACTGAAGCTTTCTTT
TRBV5-1,TRBJ1-1,TRBD1,NA,CASSLTGVNTEAFF,TGCGCCAGCAGCTTGACAGGGGTGAACACTGAAGCTTTCTTT
TRBV10-3,TRBJ2-7,TRBD1,NA,CAISGRDRSYEQYF,TGTGCCATCAGTGGACGGGACAGATCCTACGAGCAGTACTTC
TRBV7-8,TRBJ1-2,NA,NA,CASSRGGYGYTF,TGTGCCAGCAGTAGGGGGGGCTATGGCTACACCTTC
TRBV6-5,TRBJ1-1,NA,NA,CASWLNTEAFF,TGTGCCAGCTGGCTGAACACTGAAGCTTTCTTT
TRBV5-1,TRBJ2-1,TRBD2,NA,CASSLVAGEWNEQFF,TGCGCCAGCAGCTTGGTAGCGGGGGAATGGAATGAGCAGTTCTTC